A single sample is the source of the 18 T cell receptor beta chains below, sequenced in a study of cytomegalovirus exposure and HLA in healthy donors. It was with 60 Vbeta and 13 Jbeta primers that the PCR ran. Sequencing used immunoSEQ multiplex PCR; TCRdb keeps in-frame clones, though not all of them. The repertoire holds some 120,000 clones, with 70% to 80% as singletons. Material: PBMCs. Receptor source: a man in his fifties or sixties in good health and CMV-seronegative.

On this clone: The junction shows a germline mismatch at one end, possibly a read error. The chain recombines TRBV7-9 with TRBJ2-6; the D is unclear. The CDR3 consists of 9 residues. Germline V lookup: CDR1 SEHNR, CDR2 FQNEAQ (reference sequence). DNA of the CDR3: TGTGCCAGCAGCTTAGTGGGCCCCTTC. As protein: CASSLVGPF.

This clone was detected only a few times. This chain uses TRBV2 with TRBJ1-6, with 11 bases fitting TRBD1. The length of the CDR3 is 15 residues. V lost 6 bases and J lost 4; bases outside the gene matches: 2. The germline V gene encodes CDR1 SNHLY and CDR2 FYNNEI. CDR3: CASRGTGGYNSPLHF. The CDR3 DNA follows: TGTGCCAGCAGGGGGACAGGGGGGTATAATTCACCCCTCCACTTT.

The chain joins TRBV6-1 to TRBJ2-5, with 7 bases identical to TRBD1. Germline values: CDR1 MNHNS, CDR2 SASEGT. The CDR3 has 15 residues. V dropped 2 bases and J dropped 2; count of bases not matched to a gene: 5. Here the CDR3 reads CASSERSRGQETQYF. As DNA, the CDR3 is TGTGCCAGCAGTGAAAGGAGCAGGGGGCAAGAGACCCAGTACTTC.

The chain links TRBV5-1 to TRBJ2-1, with 11 bases matching TRBD2. V lost 2 bases to trimming and J lost 0 bases; unmatched junction nucleotides: 13. Germline V gene sequence: CDR1 SGHRS, CDR2 YFSETQ. This CDR3 is 20 amino acids long. The CDR3 is CASSLSLLAGGLSSYNEQFF. The CDR3 nucleotides read TGCGCCAGCAGCTTATCGTTGCTAGCGGGGGGCCTGAGCTCCTACAATGAGCAGTTCTTC.

This clone was detected once. This chain uses TRBV4-1 with TRBJ1-1; D perhaps matches TRBD1 (5 bases). The CDR3 contains 15 residues. V was clipped by 2 bases and J by 0 bases, with 10 bases between them. Germline CDR1 and CDR2: MGHRA and YSYEKL. The CDR3 protein is CASSQSTVVNTEAFF. In DNA, the CDR3 is TGCGCCAGCAGCCAATCGACAGTAGTGAACACTGAAGCTTTCTTT.

This rearrangement joins TRBV5-1 to TRBJ1-1, with 7 nucleotides matching TRBD1. CDR1 is SGHRS, CDR2 YFSETQ, per germline. Unmatched junction bases numbered 5, after V lost 5 bases and J lost 1 base. This CDR3 region has 14 residues. The DNA for the CDR3 is TGCGCCAGCAGGGGACAGACTGGGAACACTGAAGCTTTCTTT. Translated: CASRGQTGNTEAFF. Together with reference TRBV5-1 and TRBJ1-1, the CDR3 gives the full variable domain: KAGVTQTPRYLIKTRGQQVTLSCSPISGHRSVSWYQQTPGQGLQFLFEYFSETQRNKGNFPGRFSGRQFSNSRSEMNVSTLELGDSALYLCASRGQTGNTEAFFGQGTRLTVV.

The J gene is TRBJ2-1, the V gene TRBV6-1, with TRBD1 as a possible D gene (5 bases). Trimming cost V 4 bases and J 2 bases, with 15 bases left between them. The CDR3 spans 16 residues. The V gene's germline CDR1 is MNHNS and CDR2 SASEGT. Written as DNA, the CDR3 is TGTGCCAGCAGTGTTATTGTGGGGCCAGCCTACAATGAGCAGTTCTTC. Amino acid sequence: CASSVIVGPAYNEQFF.

In nucleotides, the CDR3 is TGTGCCAGCAGTGCAGGGGGGGACAGGGGTAATTCACCCCTCCACTTT. Protein: CASSAGGDRGNSPLHF. The chain carries TRBV2 and TRBJ1-6; TRBD1 aligns across 10 bases. CDR1 and CDR2 (germline): SNHLY, FYNNEI. The V segment lost 4 bases and the J segment 6 bases; nucleotides outside the gene matches: 6. The CDR3 spans 16 residues. The variable domain in full, with the rest retrieved from reference TRBV2 and TRBJ1-6, is EPEVTQTPSHQVTQMGQEVILRCVPISNHLYFYWYRQILGQKVEFLVSFYNNEISEKSEIFDDQFSVERPDGSNFTLKIRSTKLEDSAMYFCASSAGGDRGNSPLHFGNGTRLTVT.

V gene TRBV28 combines with J gene TRBJ2-1; TRBD1 agrees at 8 bases. The V and J ends lost 2 bases and 0 bases, in that order; junction bases with no gene match: 3. This CDR3 has 16 amino acids. Germline CDR1 MDHEN, CDR2 SYDVKM. The CDR3 reads CASSLDRGSSYNEQFF. In DNA, the CDR3 is TGTGCCAGCAGTTTAGACAGGGGAAGCTCCTACAATGAGCAGTTCTTC. Full variable domain (outside the CDR3, taken from reference TRBV28 and TRBJ2-1): DVKVTQSSRYLVKRTGEKVFLECVQDMDHENMFWYRQDPGLGLRLIYFSYDVKMKEKGDIPEGYSVSREKKERFSLILESASTNQTSMYLCASSLDRGSSYNEQFFGPGTRLTVL.

V and J are TRBV11-2 and TRBJ1-1; no clear D. The V gene lost 5 bases and the J gene lost 1 base, with 8 bases spanning the gap. This CDR3 region has 13 residues. Germline CDR1 is SGHAT and CDR2 is FQNNGV. For the CDR3, the DNA is TGTGCCAGCAGCCCTACAGAGAACACTGAAGCTTTCTTT. Translation: CASSPTENTEAFF.

Here the CDR3 reads CASSPSWAGGGANVLTF. CDR3 bases: TGTGCCAGCAGCCCTTCCTGGGCCGGTGGGGGGGCCAACGTCCTGACTTTC. The V gene is TRBV7-3, the J gene TRBJ2-6; D remains ambiguous. The CDR3 runs 17 residues. V was trimmed by 5 bases and J by 4 bases, leaving 18 bases between them. From germline, CDR1 is SGHTA and CDR2 FQGTGA. Full variable domain (remainder filled in from reference TRBV7-3 and TRBJ2-6): GAGVSQTPSNKVTEKGKYVELRCDPISGHTALYWYRQSLGQGPEFLIYFQGTGAADDSGLPNDRFFAVRPEGSVSTLKIQRTERGDSAVYLCASSPSWAGGGANVLTFGAGSRLTVL.

The chain is built from TRBV9 and TRBJ2-2, with 12 bases matching TRBD1. The CDR3 has 17 amino acids. Unmatched junction bases numbered 6, after V lost 1 base and J lost 5 bases. Germline assignment: CDR1 SGDLS and CDR2 YYNGEE. The CDR3 here is CASSVRGQGAGTGELFF. The CDR3, as DNA: TGTGCCAGCAGCGTACGGGGACAGGGGGCAGGGACCGGGGAGCTGTTTTTT. Full variable domain (rest looked up from reference TRBV9 and TRBJ2-2): DSGVTQTPKHLITATGQRVTLRCSPRSGDLSVYWYQQSLDQGLQFLIQYYNGEERAKGNILERFSAQQFPDLHSELNLSSLELGDSALYFCASSVRGQGAGTGELFFGEGSRLTVL.

The chain has TRBV11-1 and TRBJ2-3; 9 nucleotides match TRBD1. The junction had 0 bases not matched to a gene; V was cut back by 1 base and J by 1 base. Germline V gives CDR1 SGHAT, CDR2 FQDESV (reference sequence). This CDR3 comprises 15 residues. CDR3 sequence reads: CASSLGQGGTDTQYF. The CDR3 DNA reads TGTGCCAGCAGCTTAGGACAGGGGGGCACAGATACGCAGTATTTT.

CDR3 bases: TGTGCCAGCAGTTCGGGACAGGGGGGGGACGGCTACACCTTC. Translating it yields CASSSGQGGDGYTF. The chain carries TRBV28 and TRBJ1-2; 11 bases agree with TRBD1. The CDR3 has 14 residues. V was clipped by 4 bases and J by 8 bases; unmatched bases: 6. Germline V CDR1 and CDR2: MDHEN, SYDVKM.

The gene calls are TRBV2 and TRBJ2-7, with D perhaps matching TRBD2 (6 bases). Germline lookup yields CDR1 SNHLY and CDR2 FYNNEI. V was pared by 3 bases and J by 1 base, with 13 bases between. This CDR3 contains 15 residues. CDR3 sequence (DNA): TGTGCCAGCAGTGACGTTGGAGGGAAGTCCTACGAGCAGTACTTC. Protein sequence: CASSDVGGKSYEQYF.

The rearrangement joins TRBV5-1 to TRBJ2-1; the match to TRBD2 covers 14 bases. V gave up 2 bases and J gave up 6 bases; unmatched junction bases: 1. The CDR3 sequence is 15 residues long. Germline lookup yields CDR1 SGHRS and CDR2 YFSETQ. The DNA of the CDR3 is TGCGCCAGCAGCTTAGGACTAGCGGGGGGCAATGAGCAGTTCTTC. It specifies CASSLGLAGGNEQFF.

The V call is TRBV7-2, the J call TRBJ2-7; the match to TRBD2 covers 11 bases. Trimming took 1 base from V and 4 from J; bases not matched to a gene: 3. Germline CDR1 reads SGHTA; CDR2 reads FQGNSA. This CDR3 is 15 amino acids long. CDR3: CASSLEASGGYEQYF. The CDR3 bases are TGTGCCAGCAGCTTAGAGGCTAGCGGGGGGTACGAGCAGTACTTC.

This chain uses TRBV5-6 with TRBJ2-7; 8 nucleotides match TRBD1. This CDR3 is built from 16 residues. Germline trimming cut 4 bases from V and 2 bases from J; bases unmatched to any gene: 11. Germline V CDR1 and CDR2: SGHDT, YYEEEE. CDR3 sequence reads: CASSPGTGGLTYEQYV. In nucleotides, the CDR3 is TGTGCCAGCAGCCCTGGGACAGGCGGGCTCACCTACGAGCAGTACGTC.